Listed here are 5 T cell receptor beta chains from one sample, sequenced in a study of blood T cell repertoires in COVID-19. Some clones are missing from TCRdb's copy, which holds only in-frame ones; the method was immunoSEQ multiplex PCR. The table lists around 320,000 clones, about nine tenths of them singletons, with about 7% in the top ten. Sequenced input: peripheral blood. Receptors originate from a woman in her thirties who had recovered from COVID-19.

This chain joins TRBV5-1 and TRBJ2-1, with a weak D call TRBD1 (7 bases). The V gene's germline CDR1 is SGHRS and CDR2 YFSETQ. The CDR3 totals 16 residues. The ends were cut back, 4 bases at V and 3 bases at J, with 17 bases in the middle. In DNA, the CDR3 is TGCGCCAGCAGCCCCCTTGGGCAGGGGGGCTACAATGAGCAGTTCTTC. Residues: CASSPLGQGGYNEQFF.

This clone has a single count. The chain employs TRBV7-6 and TRBJ2-1; D is unresolved. The length of the CDR3 is 14 residues. The germline V gene encodes CDR1 SGHVS and CDR2 FNYEAQ. Trimming pared 5 bases from V and 3 bases from J, leaving 11 bases between. The CDR3 nucleotides are TGTGCCAGCAGCCCAGCCACGGGCTACAATGAGCAGTTCTTC. It is translated as CASSPATGYNEQFF. The full variable domain, completed using reference TRBV7-6 and TRBJ2-1, is GAGVSQSPRYKVTKRGQDVALRCDPISGHVSLYWYRQALGQGPEFLTYFNYEAQQDKSGLPNDRFSAERPEGSISTLTIQRTEQRDSAMYRCASSPATGYNEQFFGPGTRLTVL.

The chain couples TRBV9 to TRBJ2-3; 8 nucleotides line up with TRBD1. With 0 bases clipped from V and 1 base from J, the junction kept 4 bases outside the gene matches. CDR1 is SGDLS and CDR2 is YYNGEE in the germline V gene. The CDR3 is 16 amino acids. The CDR3 protein is CASSVGTGRGTDTQYF. DNA of the CDR3: TGTGCCAGCAGCGTAGGGACAGGGCGAGGCACAGATACGCAGTATTTT.

The chain has TRBV4-3 and TRBJ2-7; D is undetermined. The CDR3 runs 15 residues. Trimming left V 0 bases short and J 3 bases short, with 12 bases between. CDR1 is LGHNA and CDR2 is YSLEER in the germline V gene. In DNA form, the CDR3 reads TGCGCCAGCAGCCAAGATTTCGGAGACCTCTACGAGCAGTACTTC. Its protein product is CASSQDFGDLYEQYF.

The chain uses TRBV19 and TRBJ1-1; TRBD1 matches at 8 bases. This CDR3 has 15 residues. J lost 0 bases, V lost 6 bases, and 6 bases had no gene match. Germline V gene lookup returns CDR1 LNHDA and CDR2 SQIVND (reference sequence). This CDR3 reads CASRDRVSVNTEAFF. The DNA of the CDR3 is TGTGCCAGTAGGGACAGGGTGTCGGTGAACACTGAAGCTTTCTTT.